This T cell receptor beta chain was identified during a study of graft-versus-host responses after intestinal transplantation. Study-level background: Anti-thymocyte globulin induction preceded about 3 years of tacrolimus and steroid maintenance in all recipients.

TCRdb's copy holds only in-frame clones and misses some; the assay was immunoSEQ multiplex PCR. The sample records over 100,000 clones, roughly 90% being singletons. In the case of this clone: The antigen is undetermined.

CDR3 size: 15 residues. Germline CDR1 is MNHEY and CDR2 is SVGAGI. Trimming cost V 3 bases and J 5 bases, with 13 bases left between them. Study findings and constraints: The authors found GvH clones in recipient marrow, some appearing first in ileum or blood. HvG clone declines early post-transplant were associated with peak circulating GvH levels. Within allografts, high graft-versus-host to host-versus-graft clonal ratios were seen among patients with graft-donor T cell macrochimerism.

The clonotype originates from a human donor who received an intestinal transplant. V is TRBV6-5 and J is TRBJ1-4; tentatively, D is TRBD1 (6 bases). Here the sequenced sample was unstimulated CD4+ T cells sorted from spleen or lymph node cells, taken before intestinal transplant. In DNA, the CDR3 is TGTGCCAGCAGTTATGGGGGGCGCAGGAATGAAAAACTGTTTTTT. Protein sequence: CASSYGGRRNEKLFF.